This T cell receptor beta chain was sequenced for a study of T cells after yellow fever vaccination. This clonotype appeared many times. CDR3 length equals 18 residues. The germline V gene encodes CDR1 MNHNS and CDR2 SASEGT. V gave up 0 bases and J gave up 5 bases, with 23 bases separating them. TCRdb ran MiXCR on the 5' RACE reads and lists one entry per CDR3 protein. Of around 300,000 distinct CDR3 sequences listed, approximately 4% are singletons. The clonotype comes from a man aged 18 to 35 who received the YFV17D yellow fever vaccine. Sequences were derived from PBMCs, sampled 15 days after the yellow fever booster vaccination. The V and J genes are TRBV6-1 and TRBJ2-7; perhaps TRBD2 as D (5 bases). This CDR3 is CASSEAVPGSLRLDEQYF. The CDR3 DNA follows: TGTGCCAGCAGTGAAGCGGTACCGGGGAGCCTAAGGTTGGACGAGCAGTACTTC.